These T cell receptor beta chains were read from a single sample in a study of shared T cell receptors in the human thymus. Using immunoSEQ multiplex PCR, the repertoire was profiled, and TCRdb retains in-frame clones only, with some absent. The sample lists some 720,000 clones, 88% occurring once. This sample also appeared in a second study, on human thymus T cells.

The material sequenced was thymocytes. Every receptor here comes from a boy younger than two with a congenital heart defect. CDR3s include the opening cysteine and the closing phenylalanine or tryptophan. D genes are given only for firm matches. Not every row has a clone size; where given, it reads once, few, many or a size class.

abundance | d_gene | j_gene | v_gene | CDR3aa | CDR3nt
NA | NA | TRBJ2-7 | TRBV28 | CASSGQPAAPYEQYF | TGTGCCAGCAGTGGACAGCCCGCCGCCCCCTACGAGCAGTACTTC
once | NA | TRBJ2-1 | TRBV11-2 | CASSLDREKTTYNEQFF | TGTGCCAGCAGCTTAGATCGGGAGAAGACCACCTACAATGAGCAGTTCTTC
NA | NA | TRBJ1-1 | TRBV6-1 | CASPGGSNTEAFF | TGTGCCAGCCCTGGTGGCAGTAACACTGAAGCTTTCTTT
NA | NA | TRBJ1-4 | TRBV12-2 | CASRRGQGSGEKLFF | TGTGCAAGTCGCCGCGGGCAAGGATCGGGCGAAAAACTGTTTTTT
NA | TRBD2 | TRBJ2-1 | TRBV4-2 | CASSQGDGGSRYNEQFF | TGTGCCAGCAGCCAAGGGGACGGCGGGAGCCGATACAATGAGCAGTTCTTC
NA | NA | TRBJ1-2 | TRBV4-2 | CASSQGWSANYGYTF | TGTGCCAGCAGCCAAGGGTGGTCAGCTAACTATGGCTACACCTTC
NA | TRBD1 | TRBJ1-3 | TRBV7-9 | CASSRTGGGNTIYF | TGTGCCAGCAGCCGGACAGGAGGTGGAAACACCATATATTTT
NA | NA | TRBJ2-1 | TRBV6-6 | CASSYPGTPNEQFF | TGTGCCAGCAGTTACCCCGGGACACCTAATGAGCAGTTCTTC
NA | TRBD1 | TRBJ2-7 | TRBV28 | CASRRQGATYEQYF | TGTGCCAGCAGGCGACAGGGGGCTACTTACGAGCAGTACTTC
NA | NA | TRBJ2-5 | TRBV27 | CASSLGRSAGMGTQYF | TGTGCCAGCAGTTTAGGAAGGTCGGCAGGGATGGGGACCCAGTACTTC
NA | TRBD2 | TRBJ2-1 | TRBV19 | CASSTRIRTSGRAVEQFF | TGTGCCAGTAGTACGAGAATACGGACTAGCGGGAGAGCGGTTGAGCAGTTCTTC
NA | NA | TRBJ1-2 | TRBV5-8 | CASSFGGDGYTF | TGTGCCAGCAGCTTTGGGGGGGATGGCTACACCTTC
NA | NA | TRBJ2-7 | TRBV2 | CASSEFPRSSYEQYF | TGTGCCAGCAGTGAATTTCCGAGGAGCTCCTACGAGCAGTACTTC
NA | NA | TRBJ2-1 | TRBV7-2 | CASSQILTTKYNEQFF | TGTGCCAGCAGTCAGATCCTCACGACTAAATACAATGAGCAGTTCTTC
NA | NA | TRBJ2-3 | TRBV27 | CASSSLLQGDTQYF | TGTGCCAGCAGTTCCTTATTACAGGGAGATACGCAGTATTTT
NA | NA | TRBJ1-2 | TRBV27 | CASSLSATVFKHYGYTF | TGTGCCAGCAGTTTATCGGCCACAGTTTTTAAACACTATGGCTACACCTTC
NA | NA | TRBJ2-1 | TRBV28 | CASSSFDEQFF | TGTGCCAGCAGTTCCTTCGATGAGCAGTTCTTC
NA | TRBD2 | TRBJ2-3 | TRBV29-1 | CSALGLAGGAGDTQYF | TGCAGCGCACTCGGACTAGCGGGAGGAGCTGGGGATACGCAGTATTTT
NA | TRBD1 | TRBJ2-7 | TRBV19 | CASSYRQGANEQYF | TGTGCCAGTAGTTACCGACAGGGCGCTAACGAGCAGTACTTC
few | TRBD2 | TRBJ2-1 | TRBV13 | CASSQRTSEGNNEQFF | TGTGCCAGCAGCCAAAGGACTAGCGAGGGTAACAATGAGCAGTTCTTC
few | NA | TRBJ1-1 | TRBV6-5 | CASSLDTWGTEAFF | TGTGCCAGCAGCCTGGACACCTGGGGAACTGAAGCTTTCTTT
NA | NA | TRBJ2-7 | TRBV28 | CASSSNNLDSEQYF | TGTGCCAGCAGTTCAAATAATCTAGATTCCGAGCAGTACTTC
NA | NA | TRBJ2-4 | TRBV11-2 | CASSSQAPDGWGENIQYF | TGTGCCAGCAGCTCGCAAGCCCCAGATGGGTGGGGGGAAAACATTCAGTACTTC
NA | NA | TRBJ1-4 | TRBV4-3 | CASSQVVYRWVPSRANEKLFF | TGCGCCAGCAGCCAAGTTGTTTATCGCTGGGTTCCGTCGAGGGCTAATGAAAAACTGTTTTTT
once | NA | TRBJ1-5 | TRBV28 | CASSHRDSNQPQHF | TGTGCCAGCAGTCACAGGGACAGCAATCAGCCCCAGCATTTT
NA | TRBD2 | TRBJ2-1 | TRBV15 | CATKRLAGGRREQFF | TGTGCCACGAAACGACTAGCGGGAGGGCGGAGGGAGCAGTTCTTC
NA | TRBD2 | TRBJ2-7 | TRBV11-3 | CASSPQRGNPYYEQYF | TGTGCCAGCAGCCCCCAGCGGGGGAACCCGTACTACGAGCAGTACTTC
once | TRBD2 | TRBJ2-1 | TRBV27 | CASSLLAGGQHNEQFF | TGTGCCAGCTCTCTTCTAGCGGGAGGGCAGCACAATGAGCAGTTCTTC